A single sample is the source of the 2 T cell receptor beta chains below, sequenced in a study of T cell changes during pregnancy in multiple sclerosis. Sequencing was performed with immunoSEQ multiplex PCR; in TCRdb, only in-frame clones are kept and a portion is missing. Of around 100,000 clones in the sample, 90% were seen once. The material was peripheral blood, obtained in the second trimester of pregnancy. These receptors were collected from a female donor in good health, enrolled as a control in a pregnancy study.

The chain combines TRBV19 with TRBJ1-2, with D maybe TRBD1 (5 bases). This CDR3 has 15 amino acids. Trimming shortened V by 3 bases and J by 7 bases, and 18 bases separated the two germline ends. In germline, CDR1 is LNHDA, CDR2 SQIVND (reference sequence). Here the CDR3 reads CASSIWDSAGGGYTF. In DNA form, the CDR3 reads TGTGCCAGTAGTATCTGGGACTCCGCCGGGGGTGGCTACACCTTC.

This clone was seen just once. V and J are TRBV4-1 and TRBJ1-3; 7 bases are shared with TRBD1. The CDR3 is made up of 17 amino acids. V shed 0 bases and J 1 base; nucleotides not matched to a gene: 6. CDR1 MGHRA and CDR2 YSYEKL come from the germline V gene. Here the CDR3 DNA reads TGCGCCAGCAGCCAAGATGTACAGGGGAGGTCTGGAAACACCATATATTTT. It specifies CASSQDVQGRSGNTIYF.